The 21 T cell receptor beta chains below were found in one sample sequenced in a study of regulatory T cells in long-lasting Graves disease. Time point here: newly diagnosed GD, antithyroid drugs for less than 3 months. TCR sequences were obtained from RNA taken from PBMCs. Building of the TCR beta libraries involved iRepertoire HTBI primers and Arm-PCR of CDR3 regions. From the multiplex PCR reads, TCRdb called clonotypes with MiXCR, one entry per CDR3 protein. Of 320,000 or so distinct CDR3 sequences listed, about 20% are singletons. Sequencing used peripheral blood mononuclear cells (PBMCs), obtained at new diagnosis, from a patient treated with antithyroid drugs. These receptors were obtained from a female donor with Graves disease.

CDR3 nucleotides: TGTGCCAGCAGGCCTTCCGGGACACCGGTTGGATCGCAGTATTTT. Its protein product is CASRPSGTPVGSQYF. This rearrangement joins TRBV7-3 to TRBJ2-3, with D possibly being TRBD1 (6 bases). CDR3 length equals 15 residues. Germline V lookup: CDR1 SGHTA, CDR2 FQGTGA. V was trimmed by 6 bases and J by 10 bases, leaving 23 bases between them.

The sample holds many counts of this clonotype. The chain recombines TRBV2 with TRBJ2-1, with D unresolved. CDR3 length: 14 residues. V dropped 5 bases and J dropped 7 bases, with 15 bases sitting between them. Germline V gives CDR1 SNHLY, CDR2 FYNNEI. DNA of the CDR3: TGTGCCAGCAGTCTAGGTAGGAGCGCGAATGAGCAGTTCTTC. Translated, it gives CASSLGRSANEQFF.

The rearrangement joins TRBV30 to TRBJ1-1, with D possibly matching TRBD1 (6 bases). The germline gives CDR1 GTSNPN, CDR2 SVGIG (reference sequence). The length of the CDR3 is 14 residues. Trimming left V 3 bases short and J 6 bases short, with 17 bases between. The CDR3 coding sequence is TGTGCCTGGAGATCTTGGGGGGCTGGGCCTGAAGCTTTCTTT. Protein: CAWRSWGAGPEAFF.

This clonotype has a count of ten or more. This chain links TRBV28 with TRBJ2-3, with 10 bases matching TRBD2. Germline V gene lookup returns CDR1 MDHEN and CDR2 SYDVKM. The CDR3 is 18 residues long. Trimming at V came to 3 bases and at J to 2 bases, leaving 11 bases not matched to a gene. Here the CDR3 reads CASSFSGRPMGDTDTQYF. DNA of the CDR3: TGTGCCAGCAGTTTTAGCGGGAGGCCGATGGGGGACACAGATACGCAGTATTTT. The entire variable domain, with the rest obtained from reference TRBV28 and TRBJ2-3, is as follows: DVKVTQSSRYLVKRTGEKVFLECVQDMDHENMFWYRQDPGLGLRLIYFSYDVKMKEKGDIPEGYSVSREKKERFSLILESASTNQTSMYLCASSFSGRPMGDTDTQYFGPGTRLTVL.

The chain combines TRBV2 with TRBJ1-6, with 9 bases lining up with TRBD1. Trimming cost V 4 bases and J 6 bases; bases outside gene matches: 7. The germline gives CDR1 SNHLY, CDR2 FYNNEI. This CDR3 has 16 residues. CDR3 loop: CASSGTGVGPNSPLHF. CDR3 in DNA: TGTGCCAGCAGTGGGACAGGGGTAGGACCTAATTCACCCCTCCACTTT.

V usage is TRBV11-2 and J usage is TRBJ2-3, with 11 bases that match TRBD2. This CDR3 is 16 amino acids long. Germline loops: CDR1 SGHAT, CDR2 FQNNGV. V trimming: 6 bases; J trimming: 0 bases; junction bases outside the gene matches: 5. The CDR3 DNA reads TGTGCCAGCAGTCCCTTAGCGGGAGGGAGCACAGATACGCAGTATTTT. Its protein product is CASSPLAGGSTDTQYF.

This clonotype was found a few times. V is TRBV25-1 and J is TRBJ2-3, with a tentative D call TRBD1 (6 bases). The CDR3 has 15 residues. Between the trimmed V and J ends, which lost 8 bases and 5 bases, there was a span of 20 bases. The germline V gene encodes CDR1 MGHDK and CDR2 SYGVNS. In nucleotides, the CDR3 is TGTGCCAGCCAGTTGGGGGCCAACGGGGAAGATACGCAGTATTTT. This gives the protein CASQLGANGEDTQYF.

At least ten counts were recorded for this clonotype. The chain has TRBV2 and TRBJ2-2; 12 nucleotides agree with TRBD1. Per germline, CDR1 SNHLY and CDR2 FYNNEI. Trimming at V came to 8 bases and at J to 5 bases, leaving 3 bases not matched to a gene. This CDR3 has 14 amino acids. The DNA for the CDR3 is TGTGCCAGCGGGACAGGGGGCAATACCGGGGAGCTGTTTTTT. Amino acid sequence: CASGTGGNTGELFF.

Only a few counts were recorded for this clonotype. The V gene is TRBV30, the J gene TRBJ2-3, with 13 bases that match TRBD2. V shed 4 bases, J shed 3 bases, and the junction held 7 bases outside the gene matches. The CDR3 has 16 amino acids. Germline V gives CDR1 GTSNPN, CDR2 SVGIG (reference sequence). In DNA form, the CDR3 reads TGTGCCTGGATAACTAGCGGGAGGGCCCGGACAGATACGCAGTATTTT. Its translation: CAWITSGRARTDTQYF.

This clonotype has ten or more counts. The V gene is TRBV4-1, the J gene TRBJ2-2, with D perhaps TRBD2 (7 bases). The CDR3 consists of 16 residues. V gave up 6 bases and J gave up 3 bases, with 17 bases separating them. CDR1 is MGHRA, CDR2 YSYEKL, per germline. This CDR3 is CASRQGGGLDTGELFF. CDR3 nucleotides: TGCGCCAGCAGGCAGGGAGGGGGATTGGACACCGGGGAGCTGTTTTTT.

This clonotype was observed at least ten times. The rearrangement uses TRBV6-1 and TRBJ1-4; D gene uncertain. Germline CDR1 MNHNS, CDR2 SASEGT. The CDR3 covers 13 residues. Trimming left V 0 bases short and J 10 bases short, with 9 bases between. The CDR3 is CASSEAGIRKLFF. The CDR3 DNA follows: TGTGCCAGCAGTGAAGCCGGTATTCGAAAACTGTTTTTT.

This clonotype was observed at least ten times. The rearrangement joins TRBV20-1 to TRBJ2-7; D unclear. Deletions cut 0 bases from V and 3 bases from J, with 6 bases between. The CDR3 covers 12 residues. Germline CDR1 reads DFQATT; CDR2 reads SNEGSKA (reference sequence). CDR3 residues: CSARDFDYEQYF. The CDR3 DNA sequence: TGCAGTGCTAGAGATTTCGACTACGAGCAGTACTTC.

This chain connects TRBV20-1 to TRBJ2-7; D not resolved. Trimming left V 3 bases short and J 2 bases short, with 11 bases between. The CDR3 consists of 13 residues. CDR1 and CDR2 (germline): DFQATT, SNEGSKA (reference sequence). The CDR3 region is CSASGPKPYEQYF. The CDR3 DNA is TGCAGTGCTAGCGGTCCAAAGCCCTACGAGCAGTACTTC.

This clonotype was recorded many times. V usage is TRBV10-3 and J usage is TRBJ1-1; D is unresolved. Per the germline V gene, CDR1 is ENHRY and CDR2 is SYGVKD. CDR3 size: 15 residues. V lost 2 bases and J lost 0, with 10 bases in between. The CDR3 sequence is CAISEQVGMNTEAFF. For the CDR3, the DNA is TGTGCCATCAGTGAGCAAGTGGGAATGAACACTGAAGCTTTCTTT.

In this sample, this clonotype turned up many times. This chain links TRBV11-2 with TRBJ1-6; perhaps TRBD1 as D (6 bases). Between the trimmed V and J ends, which lost 5 bases and 6 bases, there was a span of 23 bases. Germline lookup yields CDR1 SGHAT and CDR2 FQNNGV. The CDR3 runs 18 residues. The CDR3 here is CASSNQKITGPPNSPLHF. CDR3 bases: TGTGCCAGCAGCAACCAAAAGATCACAGGGCCCCCTAATTCACCCCTCCACTTT.

In the case of this clonotype: A much larger clonotype is one base distant, so this may be a read error. CDR3 loop: CASSLAPKAAAVNTIYF. The CDR3 region has the DNA TGCGCCAGCAGCTTGGCACCCAAAGCCGCCGCGGTTAACACCATATATTTT. V and J are TRBV5-1 and TRBJ1-3, with no clear D. Trimming shortened V by 0 bases and J by 7 bases, and 20 bases separated the two germline ends. Germline CDR1 reads SGHRS; CDR2 reads YFSETQ. The CDR3 is made up of 17 amino acids.

This clonotype was seen at least ten times. Here the CDR3 reads CASRRDRGYGYTF. In DNA form, the CDR3 reads TGTGCCAGCAGAAGGGACAGGGGCTATGGCTACACCTTC. The chain carries TRBV27 and TRBJ1-2, with 10 nucleotides matching TRBD1. Germline CDR1 MNHEY, CDR2 SMNVEV (reference sequence). The trim removed 6 bases at V and 4 bases at J, leaving 2 bases unmatched. This CDR3 has 13 amino acids.

This clonotype was seen repeatedly, ten times or more. V gene TRBV12-3 or TRBV12-4 combines with J gene TRBJ2-7, with 7 bases lining up with TRBD2. The CDR3 contains 14 residues. V trimming: 4 bases; J trimming: 6 bases; junction bases outside the gene matches: 9. CDR3 region: CASSSTTGGGEQYF. In DNA form, the CDR3 reads TGTGCCAGCAGTTCCACCACCGGCGGGGGCGAGCAGTACTTC.

This clonotype was counted only a few times. The gene calls are TRBV6-1 and TRBJ2-1; 11 positions agree with TRBD2. The CDR3 runs to 16 residues. The V segment lost 4 bases and the J segment 6 bases; nucleotides outside the gene matches: 8. The germline V gene has CDR1 MNHNS and CDR2 SASEGT. DNA for the CDR3: TGTGCCAGCAGTGTCATAGCGGGAGGGTTCTCCAATGAGCAGTTCTTC. Amino acid sequence: CASSVIAGGFSNEQFF.

This clonotype was found a few times. V gene TRBV19 combines with J gene TRBJ2-1; possibly TRBD1 for D (6 bases). This CDR3 has 12 amino acids. From germline, CDR1 is LNHDA and CDR2 SQIVND (reference sequence). V gave up 5 bases and J gave up 12 bases, with 14 bases separating them. As DNA, the CDR3 is TGTGCCAGTAGTCCCCACAGGGCCGCGCAGTTCTTC. Translated, it gives CASSPHRAAQFF.

This clonotype was counted many times. The chain has TRBV11-2 and TRBJ2-7; TRBD2 aligns across 11 bases. CDR1 is SGHAT and CDR2 is FQNNGV in the germline V gene. The V segment lost 1 base and the J segment 9 bases; nucleotides outside the gene matches: 14. The length of the CDR3 is 17 residues. The CDR3 DNA is TGTGCCAGCAGCTTAGCTCTTACCGGGACTAGCGGTTTCAGGCAGTACTTC. This translates into CASSLALTGTSGFRQYF.